This T cell receptor beta chain stems from a study of blood T cell repertoires in COVID-19. Data came from immunoSEQ multiplex PCR; TCRdb stores just in-frame clones and leaves some out. The sample holds about 130,000 clones; 86% are singletons and the top ten take about 2.3%. The V end was cut by 4 bases, the J end by 3 bases, with 11 bases between. This CDR3 has 13 residues. Germline values: CDR1 SGHRS, CDR2 YFSETQ. V is TRBV5-1 and J is TRBJ2-7; the D gene is possibly TRBD1 (5 bases). Specimen: PBMCs or T cells enriched from blood (not recorded which). The receptor was derived from a woman aged 50 to 65 who had recovered from COVID-19. This chain's CDR3 is CASSKTDYYEQYF. The CDR3 region has the DNA TGCGCCAGCAGCAAGACAGATTACTACGAGCAGTACTTC.